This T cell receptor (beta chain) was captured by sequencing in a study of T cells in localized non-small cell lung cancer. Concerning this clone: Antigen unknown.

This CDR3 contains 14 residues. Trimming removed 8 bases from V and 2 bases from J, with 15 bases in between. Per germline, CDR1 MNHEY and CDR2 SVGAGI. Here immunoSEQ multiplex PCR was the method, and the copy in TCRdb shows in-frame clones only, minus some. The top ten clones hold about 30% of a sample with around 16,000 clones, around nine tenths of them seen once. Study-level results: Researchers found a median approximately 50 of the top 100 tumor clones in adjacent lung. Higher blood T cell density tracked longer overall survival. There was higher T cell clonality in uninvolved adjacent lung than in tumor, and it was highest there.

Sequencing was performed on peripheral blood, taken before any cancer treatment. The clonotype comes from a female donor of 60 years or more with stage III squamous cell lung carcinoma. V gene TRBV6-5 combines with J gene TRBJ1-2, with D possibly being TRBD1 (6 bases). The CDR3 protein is CASSDWGANYGYTF. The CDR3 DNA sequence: TGTGCCAGCTCTGATTGGGGGGCGAACTATGGCTACACCTTC.